This record looks at one T cell receptor (beta chain) sequence and its context. The data derive from a study of OX40 agonist ivuxolimab in advanced cancers. Clones were read by immunoSEQ multiplex PCR, and TCRdb kept only the in-frame ones, dropping some. The top ten hold over 10% of the sample, which has about 70,000 clones, about 89% seen once. The CDR3 length is 14 residues. V lost 4 bases, J lost 5 bases, and 14 bases lay in between. Germline V gives CDR1 MNHNS, CDR2 SASEGT. The V call is TRBV6-1, the J call TRBJ1-2, with D tentatively TRBD1 (6 bases). The receptor's source is an adult with an advanced solid tumor such as melanoma, head and neck, liver or kidney cancer. This specimen consisted of CD4+ or CD8+ T cells sorted from blood, obtained in a trial of the OX40 agonist ivuxolimab. CDR3 DNA sequence: TGTGCCAGCAGTGTGTACAGGGTAGGGTATGGCTACACCTTC. Encoded protein: CASSVYRVGYGYTF.